This TCR beta chain emerged from a study of T cell repertoires in cytomegalovirus infection. Turning to the study itself: Matching HLA type and CMV infection were both indicated by public TCR beta signatures.

TCRdb called the reads again in MiXCR, with one record for every CDR3 protein. The sample gives 700,000 to 900,000 distinct CDR3 sequences, just under 30% of which show up once; less than 15% is in the top ten. This clonotype has a handful of counts. What it binds is unknown. J lost 3 bases, V lost 4 bases, and 12 bases had no gene match. The CDR3 covers 16 residues. The germline CDR1 and CDR2 sequences are MNHEY and SMNVEV (reference sequence). The material was cultured CD8+ T cells from PBMCs, obtained from culture after CMV antigen stimulation. J is TRBJ2-7 and V is TRBV27; 7 bases line up with TRBD1. This TCR came from a human donor in good health (CMV status not recorded). Some clones in this sample may be carry-over from other donors' samples. CDR3 region: CASSSPFETGSYEQYF. CDR3 coding DNA: TGTGCCAGCAGTTCGCCCTTTGAGACAGGGAGCTACGAGCAGTACTTC.